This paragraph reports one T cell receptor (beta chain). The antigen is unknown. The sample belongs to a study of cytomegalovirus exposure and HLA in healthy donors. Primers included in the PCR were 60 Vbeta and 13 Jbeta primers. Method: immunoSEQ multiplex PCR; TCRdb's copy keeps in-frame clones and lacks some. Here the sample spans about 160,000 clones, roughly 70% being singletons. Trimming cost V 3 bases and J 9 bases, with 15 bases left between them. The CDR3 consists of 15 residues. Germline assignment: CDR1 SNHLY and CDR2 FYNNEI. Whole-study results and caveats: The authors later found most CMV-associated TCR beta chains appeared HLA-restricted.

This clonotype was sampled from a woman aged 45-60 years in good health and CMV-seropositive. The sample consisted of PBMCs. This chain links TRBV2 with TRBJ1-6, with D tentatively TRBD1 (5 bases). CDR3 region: CASSELGWGGSPLHF. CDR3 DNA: TGTGCCAGCAGTGAGCTTGGTTGGGGGGGTTCACCCCTCCACTTT.